This T cell receptor beta chain appears in the sequencing data of a study of T-cell memory formation after mild COVID-19. Overall study context: TCR clusters were largely donor specific.

MiXCR was run by TCRdb on the 5' RACE reads, yielding one entry per CDR3 protein. The repertoire holds approximately 270,000 distinct CDR3 sequences, with 15% to 20% as singletons. Only a few counts were recorded for this clonotype. The CDR3 length is 13 residues. CDR1 KGHSH and CDR2 LQKENI come from the germline V gene. V was clipped by 6 bases and J by 7 bases; unmatched bases: 4. The sequence came from a man between 18 and 35 years old who had mild COVID-19 (a few samples of this study predate the infection). Cell type and time point are not known. The V gene is TRBV18, the J gene TRBJ1-4; 8 nucleotides line up with TRBD1. Sequenced material: PBMCs or a T cell subset sorted from them (not recorded which). DNA of the CDR3: TGTGCCAGCTCCAGGGGGCGAGGTGAAAAACTGTTTTTT. This translates into CASSRGRGEKLFF. Filled out from reference TRBV18 and TRBJ1-4, the complete variable domain reads NAGVMQNPRHLVRRRGQEARLRCSPMKGHSHVYWYRQLPEEGLKFMVYLQKENIIDESGMPKERFSAEFPKEGPSILRIQQVVRGDSAAYFCASSRGRGEKLFFGSGTQLSVL.